This T cell receptor beta chain was retrieved from a study of a mutant IDH1 vaccine in newly diagnosed glioma. Unmatched junction bases numbered 7, after V lost 3 bases and J lost 2 bases. CDR1 is KGHSH and CDR2 is LQKENI in the germline V gene. CDR3 length: 17 amino acids. Time point denoted: week 5, during vaccination. Mutant IDH1 20-mer peptide, at 300 ug, made up each vaccine dose, with topical imiquimod. Points on this clone: Its antigen remains unknown.

Data came from immunoSEQ multiplex PCR; TCRdb stores just in-frame clones and leaves some out. Of about 42,000 clones listed, roughly 88% are singletons. V gene TRBV18 combines with J gene TRBJ2-1, with TRBD2 matching over 10 bases. The receptor was isolated from a man aged 35-49 years with glioma. This specimen was PBMCs, taken from a glioma patient whose treatment included an IDH1 peptide vaccine. Here the CDR3 reads CASSPRLAGEAYNEQFF. The CDR3 nucleotides are TGTGCCAGCTCACCTCGACTAGCGGGTGAGGCCTACAATGAGCAGTTCTTC.